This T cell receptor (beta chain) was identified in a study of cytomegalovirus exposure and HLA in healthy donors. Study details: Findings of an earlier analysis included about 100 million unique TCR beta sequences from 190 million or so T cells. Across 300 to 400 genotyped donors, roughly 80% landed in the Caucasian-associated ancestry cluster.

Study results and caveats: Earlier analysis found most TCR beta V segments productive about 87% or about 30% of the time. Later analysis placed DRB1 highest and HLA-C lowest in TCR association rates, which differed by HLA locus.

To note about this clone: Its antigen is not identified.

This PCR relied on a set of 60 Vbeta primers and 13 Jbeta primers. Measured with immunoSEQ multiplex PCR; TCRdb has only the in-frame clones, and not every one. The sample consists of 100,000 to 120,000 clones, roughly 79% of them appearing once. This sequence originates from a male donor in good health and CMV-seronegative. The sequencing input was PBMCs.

In nucleotides, the CDR3 is TGCGCCTCACAAAGGGGGCGCGGGACAGATACGCAGTATTTT. This sequence encodes CASQRGRGTDTQYF. The V gene is TRBV4-3, the J gene TRBJ2-3; TRBD1 aligns across 7 bases. The CDR3 has 14 amino acids. The V segment lost 11 bases and the J segment 3 bases; nucleotides outside the gene matches: 11. Germline V CDR1 and CDR2: LGHNA, YSLEER.